Given below is one T cell receptor beta chain in context. This entry belongs to a study of blood T cell repertoires in COVID-19. Turning to the study itself: Acute and convalescent COVID-19 specimens originated in the United States, Italy and Spain. Sources were T cells, B-cell-depleted T cells, or PBMCs; the material itself was cDNA or gDNA.

Authors' analysis steps: Amplified reference gene primers provided the basis for estimating nucleated cell counts. The method was immunoSEQ multiplex PCR; TCRdb's version includes in-frame clones alone and lacks a portion of them. D and trimming come from the DNA, and the V and J calls and clone size come from that table. This table has around 200,000 clones, approximately 82% appearing once. Germline V gene sequence: CDR1 MNHNY, CDR2 SVGAGI (reference sequence). Trimming cost V 5 bases and J 0 bases; bases outside gene matches: 12. There are 18 residues in the CDR3. Material for sequencing was peripheral blood. The rearrangement links TRBV6-6 to TRBJ1-3; 8 bases match TRBD1. The sequence was collected from a man aged 50 to 59 with active or convalescent COVID-19. Written as DNA, the CDR3 is TGTGCCAGCAGTCGACAGGGGTCCCAACTATACTCTGGAAACACCATATATTTT. This sequence encodes CASSRQGSQLYSGNTIYF.